This T cell receptor (beta chain) was sequenced in a study of chemoradiotherapy in HPV16-positive cancers. Profiling relied on immunoSEQ multiplex PCR, and the TCRdb table lists in-frame clones only, not all of them. The table records 25,000 to 30,000 clones, roughly nine tenths of them present only once. Notes on the study in general: The functional HPV-specific definition rests on just a couple of HPV16-positive patients. Candidate HPV-specific clones and E7-related TCR motifs grew in tumor during treatment. For HPV16-positive patients, expanding HPV-responsive T cells associated with longer recurrence-free survival.

A single count supports this clone. No antigen is known for it. Repertoires were sampled repeatedly during chemoradiotherapy. Source: blood, taken from a patient who underwent chemoradiotherapy. The source is a human donor with HPV-associated anogenital cancer.

The CDR3 DNA is TGTGCCAGCAGCTTGGGACTAGCCAAAAACATTCAGTACTTC. Amino acid sequence: CASSLGLAKNIQYF. The chain is built from TRBV13 and TRBJ2-4; maybe TRBD2 (6 bases). The CDR3 extends over 14 amino acids. The germline V gene encodes CDR1 PRHDT and CDR2 FYEKMQ (reference sequence). The V gene lost 3 bases and the J gene lost 0 bases, with 6 bases spanning the gap.